The T cell receptor beta chain under discussion was sequenced for a study of T cell changes during pregnancy in multiple sclerosis. Assay: immunoSEQ multiplex PCR; the TCRdb copy retains only in-frame clones and omits some. The sample contains 71,000 or so clones, 85% to 95% of which appear only once. The V segment lost 6 bases and the J segment 6 bases; nucleotides outside the gene matches: 14. The CDR3 length is 16 residues. CDR1 and CDR2 (germline): SGHDT, YYEEEE. This TCR was sampled from a female donor with multiple sclerosis, enrolled in a pregnancy study. This specimen was peripheral blood, taken in the third trimester of pregnancy. The gene calls are TRBV5-6 and TRBJ2-1; 8 bases line up with TRBD2. CDR3 residues: CASNPTGTRTLNEQFF. In DNA form, the CDR3 reads TGTGCCAGCAACCCAACCGGGACTAGAACCCTCAATGAGCAGTTCTTC.